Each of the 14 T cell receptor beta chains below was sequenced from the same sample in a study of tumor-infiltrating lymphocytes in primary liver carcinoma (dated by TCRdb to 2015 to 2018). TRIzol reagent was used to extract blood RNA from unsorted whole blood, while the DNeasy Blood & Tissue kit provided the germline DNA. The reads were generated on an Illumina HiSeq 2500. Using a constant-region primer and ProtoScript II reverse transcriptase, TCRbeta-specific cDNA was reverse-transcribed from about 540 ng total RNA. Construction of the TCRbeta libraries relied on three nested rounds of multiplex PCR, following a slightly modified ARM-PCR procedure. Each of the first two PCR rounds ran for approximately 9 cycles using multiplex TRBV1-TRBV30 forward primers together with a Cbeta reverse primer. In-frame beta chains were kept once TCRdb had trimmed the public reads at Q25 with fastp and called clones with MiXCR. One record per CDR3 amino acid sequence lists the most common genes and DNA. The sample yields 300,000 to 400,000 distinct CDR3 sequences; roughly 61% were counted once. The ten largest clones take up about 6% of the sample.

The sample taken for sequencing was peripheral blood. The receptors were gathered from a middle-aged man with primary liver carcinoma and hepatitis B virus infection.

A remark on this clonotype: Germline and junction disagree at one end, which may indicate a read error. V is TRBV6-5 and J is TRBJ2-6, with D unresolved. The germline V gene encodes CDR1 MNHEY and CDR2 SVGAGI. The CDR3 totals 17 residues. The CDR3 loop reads CANSCDRHHSGANVLTF. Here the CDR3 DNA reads TGTGCCAACAGTTGCGACCGACACCACTCTGGGGCCAACGTCCTGACTTTC.

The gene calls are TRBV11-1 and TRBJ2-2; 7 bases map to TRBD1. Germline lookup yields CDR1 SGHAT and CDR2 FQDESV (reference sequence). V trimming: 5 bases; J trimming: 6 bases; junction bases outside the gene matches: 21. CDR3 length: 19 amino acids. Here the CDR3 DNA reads TGTGCCAGCAGCCCCATCTCACAGGGGACAACAAGCTCCGCCGGGGAGCTGTTTTTT. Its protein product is CASSPISQGTTSSAGELFF.

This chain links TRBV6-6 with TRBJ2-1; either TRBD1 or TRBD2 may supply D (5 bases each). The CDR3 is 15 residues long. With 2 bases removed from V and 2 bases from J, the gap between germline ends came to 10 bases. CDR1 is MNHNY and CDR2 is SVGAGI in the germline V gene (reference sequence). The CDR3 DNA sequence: TGTGCCAGCAGTTACGGGACGTCAGCCTACAATGAGCAGTTCTTC. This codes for CASSYGTSAYNEQFF.

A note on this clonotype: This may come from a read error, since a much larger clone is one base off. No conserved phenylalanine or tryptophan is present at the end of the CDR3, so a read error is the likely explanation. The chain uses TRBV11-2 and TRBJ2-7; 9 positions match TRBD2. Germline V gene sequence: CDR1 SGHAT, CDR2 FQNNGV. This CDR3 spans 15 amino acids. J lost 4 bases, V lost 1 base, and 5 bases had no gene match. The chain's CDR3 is CASSLAPAGGYEQYP. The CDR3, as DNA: TGTGCCAGCAGCTTAGCCCCAGCGGGAGGATACGAGCAGTACCCC.

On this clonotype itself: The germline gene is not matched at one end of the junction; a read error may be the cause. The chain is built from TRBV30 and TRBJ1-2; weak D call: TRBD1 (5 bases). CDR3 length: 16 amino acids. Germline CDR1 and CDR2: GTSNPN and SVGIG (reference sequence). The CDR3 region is CVWSAAGTPGYYGYTF. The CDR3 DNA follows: TGTGTCTGGAGTGCGGCTGGGACCCCGGGGTACTATGGCTACACCTTC.

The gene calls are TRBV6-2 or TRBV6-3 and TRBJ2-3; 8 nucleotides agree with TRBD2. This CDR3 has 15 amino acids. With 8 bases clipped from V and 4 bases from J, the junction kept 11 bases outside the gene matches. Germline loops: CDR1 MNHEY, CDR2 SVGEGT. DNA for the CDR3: TGTGCCAGCGGCGCCGGGGCGGGAGGCCCAGATACGCAGTATTTT. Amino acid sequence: CASGAGAGGPDTQYF.

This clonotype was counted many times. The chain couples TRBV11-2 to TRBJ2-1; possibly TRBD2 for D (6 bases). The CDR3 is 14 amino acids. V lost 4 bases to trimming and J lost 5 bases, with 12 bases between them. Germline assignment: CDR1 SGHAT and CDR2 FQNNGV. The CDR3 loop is CASSSRDLNNEQFF. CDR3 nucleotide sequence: TGTGCCAGCAGCTCCAGGGACTTAAACAATGAGCAGTTCTTC.

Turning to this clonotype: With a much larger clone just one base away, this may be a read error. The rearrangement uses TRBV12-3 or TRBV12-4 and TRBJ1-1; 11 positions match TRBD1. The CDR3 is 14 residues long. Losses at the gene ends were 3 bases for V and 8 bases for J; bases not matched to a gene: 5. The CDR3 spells CASSLWTGGSEAFF. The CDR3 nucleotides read TGTGCCAGCAGTTTGTGGACAGGGGGCAGCGAAGCTTTCTTT.

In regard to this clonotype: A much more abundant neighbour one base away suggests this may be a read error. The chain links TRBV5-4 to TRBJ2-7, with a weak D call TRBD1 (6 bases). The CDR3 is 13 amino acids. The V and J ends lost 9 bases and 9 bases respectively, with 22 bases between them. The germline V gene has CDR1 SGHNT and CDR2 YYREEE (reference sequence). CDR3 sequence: CAISGAGVRGQYF. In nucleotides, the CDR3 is TGTGCCATCTCAGGGGCCGGCGTACGGGGGCAGTACTTC.

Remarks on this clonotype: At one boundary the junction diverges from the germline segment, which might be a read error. The CDR3 loop is CSSGQSGGLETQYF. The CDR3 nucleotides are TGTTCCAGCGGTCAATCCGGGGGTCTAGAGACCCAGTACTTT. This rearrangement joins TRBV12-3 or TRBV12-4 to TRBJ2-5, with a tentative D call TRBD2 (6 bases). CDR3 length: 14 residues.

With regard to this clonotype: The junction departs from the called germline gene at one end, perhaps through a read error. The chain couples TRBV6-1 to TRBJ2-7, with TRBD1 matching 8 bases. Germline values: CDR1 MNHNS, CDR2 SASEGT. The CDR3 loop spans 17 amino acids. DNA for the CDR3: TGTGCCAGCAGTACCGATGAGGGACAGGAGATGAGGTACGGGCAGTACTTC. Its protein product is CASSTDEGQEMRYGQYF.

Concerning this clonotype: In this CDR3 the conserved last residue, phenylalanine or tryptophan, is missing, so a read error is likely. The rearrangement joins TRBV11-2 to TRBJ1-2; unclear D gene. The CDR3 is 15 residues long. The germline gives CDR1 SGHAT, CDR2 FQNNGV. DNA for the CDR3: TGTACCGGCAGCCCAGGACGGGTGGGAGTCTATGGCTACACCTCC. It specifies CTGSPGRVGVYGYTS.

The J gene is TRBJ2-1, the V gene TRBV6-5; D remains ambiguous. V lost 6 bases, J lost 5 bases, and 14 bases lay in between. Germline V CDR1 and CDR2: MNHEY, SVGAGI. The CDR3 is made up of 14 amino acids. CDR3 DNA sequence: TGTGCCAGCAGGTGGCCCCTAGGGAACAATGAGCAGTTCTTC. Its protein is CASRWPLGNNEQFF.

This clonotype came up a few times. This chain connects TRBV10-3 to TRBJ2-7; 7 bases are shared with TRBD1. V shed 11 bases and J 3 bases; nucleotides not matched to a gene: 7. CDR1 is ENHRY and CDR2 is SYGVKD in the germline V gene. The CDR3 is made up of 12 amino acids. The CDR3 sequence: CASKGQYYEQYF. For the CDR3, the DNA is TGTGCCTCAAAGGGACAGTACTACGAGCAGTACTTC.